A single sample gave rise to the 12 T cell receptor beta chains below, sequenced in a study of T-cell memory formation after mild COVID-19. Via MiXCR, TCRdb re-called the 5' RACE reads, giving one row per CDR3 protein. The profile shows around 150,000 distinct CDR3 sequences, about 14% of them singletons. The sequenced material came from PBMCs or a T cell subset sorted from them (not recorded which). The receptors here all came from an adult woman who had mild COVID-19 (a few samples of this study predate the infection). Cell type and time point are not known.

This clonotype was counted between two and nine times. V usage is TRBV7-9 and J usage is TRBJ2-5, with 7 bases lining up with TRBD1. J gave up 0 bases and V 4 bases, and 8 bases lay outside the gene matches. The CDR3 runs to 16 residues. The germline CDR1 and CDR2 sequences are SEHNR and FQNEAQ (reference sequence). DNA of the CDR3: TGTGCCAGCAGCTCATCAGGGGGATGGTACCAAGAGACCCAGTACTTC. It encodes CASSSSGGWYQETQYF. The whole variable domain, remainder taken from reference TRBV7-9 and TRBJ2-5, is DTGVSQNPRHKITKRGQNVTFRCDPISEHNRLYWYRQTLGQGPEFLTYFQNEAQLEKSRLLSDRFSAERPKGSFSTLEIQRTEQGDSAMYLCASSSSGGWYQETQYFGPGTRLLVL.

This chain links TRBV11-2 with TRBJ2-1; unclear D gene. The germline V gene encodes CDR1 SGHAT and CDR2 FQNNGV. The V end lost 0 bases, the J end lost 9 bases, and 9 bases lay between the germline ends. The CDR3 spans 13 residues. The CDR3 loop is CASSLEREGEQFF. The DNA of the CDR3 is TGTGCCAGCAGCTTAGAAAGGGAAGGTGAGCAGTTCTTC. Filled out from reference TRBV11-2 and TRBJ2-1, the complete variable domain reads EAGVAQSPRYKIIEKRQSVAFWCNPISGHATLYWYQQILGQGPKLLIQFQNNGVVDDSQLPKDRFSAERLKGVDSTLKIQPAKLEDSAVYLCASSLEREGEQFFGPGTRLTVL.

This clonotype turned up a few times. The V gene is TRBV30, the J gene TRBJ2-7, with D possibly called TRBD1 or TRBD2 (5 bases each). The CDR3 totals 12 residues. V lost 5 bases and J 0 bases, leaving 8 bases between the germline ends. The germline V gene has CDR1 GTSNPN and CDR2 SVGIG (reference sequence). The CDR3, as DNA: TGTGCCTGGGGGACCGTCTCCTACGAGCAGTACTTC. The encoded protein is CAWGTVSYEQYF.

This clonotype was detected a few times. Written as DNA, the CDR3 is TGCAGTGCTAGACGGGGCGGAACTAGCACAGATACGCAGTATTTT. Translation: CSARRGGTSTDTQYF. V and J are TRBV20-1 and TRBJ2-3; the D call may be TRBD1 or TRBD2 (5 bases each). From germline, CDR1 is DFQATT and CDR2 SNEGSKA (reference sequence). V was shortened by 2 bases and J by 0 bases, with 12 bases between the two germline ends. This CDR3 spans 15 amino acids.

The chain employs TRBV19 and TRBJ2-5; 13 positions match TRBD2. The J segment lost 5 bases and the V segment lost 5 bases, leaving 8 bases of the junction unmatched. Looked up from germline, CDR1 is LNHDA and CDR2 is SQIVND (reference sequence). The CDR3 has 16 residues. The CDR3 spells CASSVRTSGSYETQYF. Written as DNA, the CDR3 is TGTGCCAGTAGTGTCCGGACTAGCGGGAGTTATGAGACCCAGTACTTC.

The chain is built from TRBV6-5 and TRBJ1-6, with 8 bases identical to TRBD1. The CDR3 covers 15 residues. Germline V gene data show CDR1 as MNHEY and CDR2 as SVGAGI. The V segment lost 0 bases and the J segment 10 bases; nucleotides outside the gene matches: 5. The CDR3 is CASSYSDRDWSPLHF. Written as DNA, the CDR3 is TGTGCCAGCAGTTACTCGGACAGGGATTGGTCACCCCTCCACTTT.

The V gene is TRBV5-4, the J gene TRBJ2-1, with D perhaps TRBD2 (7 bases). The V end was cut by 6 bases, the J end by 7 bases, with 26 bases between. The CDR3 is 17 residues long. Per germline, CDR1 SGHNT and CDR2 YYREEE (reference sequence). CDR3 DNA sequence: TGTGCCAGCAAGTGGGGGGGGCCGGGACTGAGCCCAAATGAGCAGTTCTTC. It translates to CASKWGGPGLSPNEQFF.

This clonotype has more than one count but fewer than ten. V gene TRBV12-3 or TRBV12-4 combines with J gene TRBJ1-6; D gene ambiguous. The V end lost 2 bases, the J end lost 7 bases, and 6 bases lay between the germline ends. CDR3 size: 13 residues. CDR3 sequence: CASSLNGNSPLHF. CDR3 coding DNA: TGTGCCAGCAGTTTAAATGGGAATTCACCCCTCCACTTT.

This clonotype was observed a handful of times. The chain employs TRBV4-1 and TRBJ1-5, with D unresolved. Germline CDR1 and CDR2: MGHRA and YSYEKL. Trimming took 1 base from V and 4 from J, leaving 17 bases between them. There are 17 residues in the CDR3. CDR3 protein: CASSQGLQRGPNQPQHF. CDR3 coding DNA: TGCGCCAGCAGCCAAGGATTACAGCGCGGGCCGAATCAGCCCCAGCATTTT.

This clonotype was seen a handful of times. This sequence joins TRBV7-2 and TRBJ2-3; D gene uncertain. Per the germline V gene, CDR1 is SGHTA and CDR2 is FQGNSA. V was pared by 3 bases and J by 4 bases, with 8 bases between. CDR3 length: 13 amino acids. The CDR3 protein is CASSFSSADTQYF. DNA of the CDR3: TGTGCCAGCAGCTTCAGTTCCGCAGATACGCAGTATTTT.

A few counts support this clonotype. V gene TRBV5-1 combines with J gene TRBJ2-1, with 9 bases lining up with TRBD1. CDR3 length: 14 amino acids. Losses at the gene ends were 4 bases for V and 9 bases for J; bases not matched to a gene: 8. Looked up from germline, CDR1 is SGHRS and CDR2 is YFSETQ. CDR3 sequence: CASSQGQGKGEQFF. DNA of the CDR3: TGCGCCAGCAGCCAGGGACAGGGAAAGGGTGAGCAGTTCTTC. Combining the CDR3 with reference TRBV5-1 and TRBJ2-1 gives the whole variable domain KAGVTQTPRYLIKTRGQQVTLSCSPISGHRSVSWYQQTPGQGLQFLFEYFSETQRNKGNFPGRFSGRQFSNSRSEMNVSTLELGDSALYLCASSQGQGKGEQFFGPGTRLTVL.

The chain recombines TRBV12-3 or TRBV12-4 with TRBJ2-1, with D unresolved. The CDR3 is 13 residues long. The ends were cut back, 6 bases at V and 6 bases at J, with 12 bases in the middle. CDR3 sequence reads: CASSRTLTNEQFF. The DNA for the CDR3 is TGTGCCAGCAGCCGGACCCTGACCAATGAGCAGTTCTTC.